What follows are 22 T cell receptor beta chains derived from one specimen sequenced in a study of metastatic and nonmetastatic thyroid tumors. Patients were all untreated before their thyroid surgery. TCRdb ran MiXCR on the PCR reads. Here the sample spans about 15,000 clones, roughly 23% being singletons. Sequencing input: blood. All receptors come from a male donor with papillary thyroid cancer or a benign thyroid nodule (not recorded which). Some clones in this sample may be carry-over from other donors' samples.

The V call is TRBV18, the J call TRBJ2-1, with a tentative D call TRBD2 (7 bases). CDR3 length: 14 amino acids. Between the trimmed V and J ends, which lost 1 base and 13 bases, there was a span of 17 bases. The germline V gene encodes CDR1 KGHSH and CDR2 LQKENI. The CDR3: CASSPLTVGGRQFF. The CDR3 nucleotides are TGTGCCAGCTCACCACTGACAGTGGGGGGGCGACAGTTCTTC. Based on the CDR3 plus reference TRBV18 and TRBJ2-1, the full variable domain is NAGVMQNPRHLVRRRGQEARLRCSPMKGHSHVYWYRQLPEEGLKFMVYLQKENIIDESGMPKERFSAEFPKEGPSILRIQQVVRGDSAAYFCASSPLTVGGRQFFGPGTRLTVL.

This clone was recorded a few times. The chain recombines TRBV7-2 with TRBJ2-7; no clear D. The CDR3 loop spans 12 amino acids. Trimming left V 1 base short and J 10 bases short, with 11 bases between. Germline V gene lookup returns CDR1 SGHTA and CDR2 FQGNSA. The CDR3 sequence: CASSLEARRQYF. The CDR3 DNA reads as TGTGCCAGCAGCTTAGAGGCACGCAGACAGTACTTC. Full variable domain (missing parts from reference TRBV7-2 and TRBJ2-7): GAGVSQSPSNKVTEKGKDVELRCDPISGHTALYWYRQSLGQGLEFLIYFQGNSAPDKSGLPSDRFSAERTGGSVSTLTIQRTQQEDSAVYLCASSLEARRQYFGPGTRLTVT.

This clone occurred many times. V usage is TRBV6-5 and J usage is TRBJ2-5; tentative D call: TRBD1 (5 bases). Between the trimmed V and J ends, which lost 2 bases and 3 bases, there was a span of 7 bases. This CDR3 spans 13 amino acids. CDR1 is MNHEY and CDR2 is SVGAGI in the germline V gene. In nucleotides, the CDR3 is TGTGCCAGCAGTTACCTGACAGAAGAGACCCAGTACTTC. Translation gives CASSYLTEETQYF.

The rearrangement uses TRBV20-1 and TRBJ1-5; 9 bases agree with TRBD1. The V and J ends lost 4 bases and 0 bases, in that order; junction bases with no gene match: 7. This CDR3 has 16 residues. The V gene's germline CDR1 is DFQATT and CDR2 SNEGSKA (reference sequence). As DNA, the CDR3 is TGCAGTGCTAAGGACAGGGGACTAATTAGCAATCAGCCCCAGCATTTT. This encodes CSAKDRGLISNQPQHF.

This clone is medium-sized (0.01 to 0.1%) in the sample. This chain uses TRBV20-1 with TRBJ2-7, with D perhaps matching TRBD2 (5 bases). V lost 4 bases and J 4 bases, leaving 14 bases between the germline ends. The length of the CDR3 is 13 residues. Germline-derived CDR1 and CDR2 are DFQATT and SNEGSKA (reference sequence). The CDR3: CSATIASGYEQYF. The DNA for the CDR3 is TGCAGTGCTACCATCGCCTCGGGGTACGAGCAGTACTTC.

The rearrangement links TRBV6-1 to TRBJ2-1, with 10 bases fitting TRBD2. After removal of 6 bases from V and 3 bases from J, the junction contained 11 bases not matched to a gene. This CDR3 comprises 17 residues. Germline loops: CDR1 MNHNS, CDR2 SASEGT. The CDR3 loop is CASSHRLGLANYNEQFF. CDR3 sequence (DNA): TGTGCCAGCAGCCACCGCCTGGGACTAGCGAACTACAATGAGCAGTTCTTC.

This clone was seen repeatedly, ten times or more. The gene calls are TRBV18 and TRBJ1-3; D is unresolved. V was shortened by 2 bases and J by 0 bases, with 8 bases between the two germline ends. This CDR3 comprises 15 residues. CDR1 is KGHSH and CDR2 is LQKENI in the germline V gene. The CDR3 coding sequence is TGTGCCAGCTCACCAATCCAGAGCTCTGGAAACACCATATATTTT. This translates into CASSPIQSSGNTIYF.

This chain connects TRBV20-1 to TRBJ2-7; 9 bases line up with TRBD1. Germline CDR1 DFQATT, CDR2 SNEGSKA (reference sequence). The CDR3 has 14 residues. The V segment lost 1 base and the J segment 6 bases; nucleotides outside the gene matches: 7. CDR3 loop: CSARGGTGCSEQYV. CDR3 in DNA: TGCAGTGCTAGAGGCGGGACAGGGTGCTCCGAGCAGTACGTC.

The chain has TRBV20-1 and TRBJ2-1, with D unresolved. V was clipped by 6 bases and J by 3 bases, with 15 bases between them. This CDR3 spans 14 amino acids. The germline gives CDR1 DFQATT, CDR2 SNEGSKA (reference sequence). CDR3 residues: CSATPVRCYNEQFF. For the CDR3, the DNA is TGCAGTGCCACCCCGGTACGGTGCTACAATGAGCAGTTCTTC.

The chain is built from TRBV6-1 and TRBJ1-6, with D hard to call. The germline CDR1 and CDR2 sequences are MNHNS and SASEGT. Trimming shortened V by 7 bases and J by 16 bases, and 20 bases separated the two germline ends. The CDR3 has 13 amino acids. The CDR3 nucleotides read TGTGCCAGCATTCCGTCCGAAGTTAGACGACTCCACTTT. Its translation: CASIPSEVRRLHF.

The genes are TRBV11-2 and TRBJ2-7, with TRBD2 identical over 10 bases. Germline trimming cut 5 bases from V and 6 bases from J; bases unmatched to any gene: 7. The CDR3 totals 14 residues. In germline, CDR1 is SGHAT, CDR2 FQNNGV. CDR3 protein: CASSLSGGSGEQYF. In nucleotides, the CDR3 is TGTGCCAGCAGCCTTAGCGGGGGGTCGGGCGAGCAGTACTTC. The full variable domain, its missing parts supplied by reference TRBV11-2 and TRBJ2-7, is EAGVAQSPRYKIIEKRQSVAFWCNPISGHATLYWYQQILGQGPKLLIQFQNNGVVDDSQLPKDRFSAERLKGVDSTLKIQPAKLEDSAVYLCASSLSGGSGEQYFGPGTRLTVT.

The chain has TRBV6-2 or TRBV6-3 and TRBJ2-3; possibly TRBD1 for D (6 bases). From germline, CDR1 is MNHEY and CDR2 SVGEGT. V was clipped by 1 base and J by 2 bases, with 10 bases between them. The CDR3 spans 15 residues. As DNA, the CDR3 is TGTGCCAGCAGTTACTACAGGGCACCCACAGATACGCAGTATTTT. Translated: CASSYYRAPTDTQYF.

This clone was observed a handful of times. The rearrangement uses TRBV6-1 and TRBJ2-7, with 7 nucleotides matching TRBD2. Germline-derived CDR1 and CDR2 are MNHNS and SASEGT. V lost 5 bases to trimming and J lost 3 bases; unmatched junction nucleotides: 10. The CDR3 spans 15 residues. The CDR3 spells CASSPHRLAVYEQYF. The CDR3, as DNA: TGTGCCAGCAGTCCCCACCGGCTAGCGGTCTACGAGCAGTACTTC.

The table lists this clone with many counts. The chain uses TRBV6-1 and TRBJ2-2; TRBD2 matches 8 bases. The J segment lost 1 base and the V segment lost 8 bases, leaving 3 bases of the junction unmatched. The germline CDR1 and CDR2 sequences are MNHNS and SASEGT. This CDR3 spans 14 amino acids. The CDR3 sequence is CASLTSENTGELFF. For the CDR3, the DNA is TGTGCCAGCTTGACTAGCGAGAACACCGGGGAGCTGTTTTTT.

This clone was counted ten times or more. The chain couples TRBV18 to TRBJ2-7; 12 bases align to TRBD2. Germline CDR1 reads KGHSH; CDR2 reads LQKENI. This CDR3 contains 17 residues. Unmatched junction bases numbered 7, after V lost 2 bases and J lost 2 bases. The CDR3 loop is CASSPGLAGGIPYEQYF. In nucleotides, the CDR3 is TGTGCCAGCTCACCAGGGCTAGCGGGGGGGATACCCTACGAGCAGTACTTC. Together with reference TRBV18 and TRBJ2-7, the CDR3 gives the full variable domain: NAGVMQNPRHLVRRRGQEARLRCSPMKGHSHVYWYRQLPEEGLKFMVYLQKENIIDESGMPKERFSAEFPKEGPSILRIQQVVRGDSAAYFCASSPGLAGGIPYEQYFGPGTRLTVT.

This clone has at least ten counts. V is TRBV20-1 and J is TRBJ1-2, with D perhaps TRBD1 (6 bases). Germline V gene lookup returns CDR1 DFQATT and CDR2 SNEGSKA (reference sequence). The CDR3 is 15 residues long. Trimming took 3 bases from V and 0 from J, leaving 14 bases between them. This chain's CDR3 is CSARSQGTPNYGYTF. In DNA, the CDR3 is TGCAGTGCTAGGAGTCAGGGGACCCCTAACTATGGCTACACCTTC.

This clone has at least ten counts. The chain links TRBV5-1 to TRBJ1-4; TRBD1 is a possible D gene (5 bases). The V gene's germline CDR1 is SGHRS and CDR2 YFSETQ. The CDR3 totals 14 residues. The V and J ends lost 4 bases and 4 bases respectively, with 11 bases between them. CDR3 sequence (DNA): TGCGCCAGCAGCCTGACAGAAGTTAATGAAAAACTGTTTTTT. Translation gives CASSLTEVNEKLFF.

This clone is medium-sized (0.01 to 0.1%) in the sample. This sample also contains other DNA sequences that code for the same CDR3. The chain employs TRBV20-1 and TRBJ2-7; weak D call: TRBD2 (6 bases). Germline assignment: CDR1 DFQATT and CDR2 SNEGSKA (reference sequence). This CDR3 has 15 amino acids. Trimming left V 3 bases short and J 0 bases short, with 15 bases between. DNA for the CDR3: TGCAGTGCTAGCGGGGGAAAGAGGAGCTCCTACGAGCAGTACTTC. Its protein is CSASGGKRSSYEQYF.

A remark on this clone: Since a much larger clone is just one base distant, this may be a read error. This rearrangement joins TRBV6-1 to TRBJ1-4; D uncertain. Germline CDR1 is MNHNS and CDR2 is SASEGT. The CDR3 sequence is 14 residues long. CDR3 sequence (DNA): TGCGCCAGCAGTGATCCGGCCGTGGATGAAAGACTGTTTTTT. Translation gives CASSDPAVDERLFF.

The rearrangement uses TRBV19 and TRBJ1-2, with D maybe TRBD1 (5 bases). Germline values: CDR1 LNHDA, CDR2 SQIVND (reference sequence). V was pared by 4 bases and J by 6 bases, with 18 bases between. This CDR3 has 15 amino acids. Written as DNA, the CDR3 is TGTGCCAGTAGTAAAAGGGGTAGTCCCGGGAATGGCTACACCTTC. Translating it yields CASSKRGSPGNGYTF.

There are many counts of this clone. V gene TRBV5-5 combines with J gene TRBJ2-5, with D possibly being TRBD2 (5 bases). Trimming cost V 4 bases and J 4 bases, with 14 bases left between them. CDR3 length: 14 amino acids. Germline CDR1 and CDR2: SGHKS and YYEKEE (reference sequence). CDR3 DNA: TGTGCCAGCAGCCATGGCCGGGGAACAGAGACCCAGTACTTC. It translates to CASSHGRGTETQYF.

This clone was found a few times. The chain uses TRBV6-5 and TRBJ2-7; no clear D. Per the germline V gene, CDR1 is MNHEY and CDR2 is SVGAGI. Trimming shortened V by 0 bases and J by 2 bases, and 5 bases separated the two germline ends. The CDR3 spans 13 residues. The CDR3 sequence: CASSYSGAYEQYF. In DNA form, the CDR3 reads TGTGCCAGCAGTTACTCCGGAGCCTACGAGCAGTACTTC.